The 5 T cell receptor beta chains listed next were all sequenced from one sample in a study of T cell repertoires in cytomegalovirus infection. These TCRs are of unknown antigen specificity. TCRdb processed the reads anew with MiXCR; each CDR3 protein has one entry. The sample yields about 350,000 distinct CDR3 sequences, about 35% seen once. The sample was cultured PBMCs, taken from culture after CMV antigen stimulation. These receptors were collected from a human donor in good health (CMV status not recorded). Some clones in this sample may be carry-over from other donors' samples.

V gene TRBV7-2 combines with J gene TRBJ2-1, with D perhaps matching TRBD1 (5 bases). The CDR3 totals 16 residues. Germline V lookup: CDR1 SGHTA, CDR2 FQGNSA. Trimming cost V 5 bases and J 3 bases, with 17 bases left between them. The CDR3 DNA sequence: TGTGCCAGCAGCAACCCAGGGCGGAGAAACTACAATGAGCAGTTCTTC. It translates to CASSNPGRRNYNEQFF. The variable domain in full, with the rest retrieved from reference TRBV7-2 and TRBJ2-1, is GAGVSQSPSNKVTEKGKDVELRCDPISGHTALYWYRQSLGQGLEFLIYFQGNSAPDKSGLPSDRFSAERTGGSVSTLTIQRTQQEDSAVYLCASSNPGRRNYNEQFFGPGTRLTVL.

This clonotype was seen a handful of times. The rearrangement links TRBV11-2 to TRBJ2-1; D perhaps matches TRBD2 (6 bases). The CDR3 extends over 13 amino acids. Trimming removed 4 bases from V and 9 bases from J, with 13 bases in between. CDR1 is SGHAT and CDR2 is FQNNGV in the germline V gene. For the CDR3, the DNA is TGTGCCAGCAGCTCCGGGACTCTAGGTGAGCAGTTCTTC. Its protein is CASSSGTLGEQFF.

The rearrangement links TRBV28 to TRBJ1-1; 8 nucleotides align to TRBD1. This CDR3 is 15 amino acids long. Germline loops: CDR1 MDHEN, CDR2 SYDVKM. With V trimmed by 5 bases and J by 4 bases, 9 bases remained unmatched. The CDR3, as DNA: TGTGCCAGCAGTCCGTTGGACAGGGAGGGCACTGAAGCTTTCTTT. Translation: CASSPLDREGTEAFF.

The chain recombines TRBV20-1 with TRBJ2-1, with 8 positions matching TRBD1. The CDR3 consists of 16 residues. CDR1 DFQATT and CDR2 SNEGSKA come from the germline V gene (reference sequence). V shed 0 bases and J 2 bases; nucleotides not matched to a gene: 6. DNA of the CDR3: TGCAGTGCTAGAGATCCGTCAGGGGGCCCCTACAATGAGCAGTTCTTC. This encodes CSARDPSGGPYNEQFF.

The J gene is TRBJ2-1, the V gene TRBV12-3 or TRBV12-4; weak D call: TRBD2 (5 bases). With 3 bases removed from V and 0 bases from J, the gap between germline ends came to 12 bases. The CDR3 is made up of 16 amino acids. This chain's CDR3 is CASSFTGGSSYNEQFF. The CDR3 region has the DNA TGTGCCAGCAGTTTCACGGGTGGGAGCTCCTACAATGAGCAGTTCTTC.